This T cell receptor beta chain was profiled in a study of Graves' ophthalmopathy and Graves' hyperthyroidism. Of note for this clonotype: One junction end disagrees with the germline gene, perhaps due to a read error.

CDR3 length: 17 residues. In germline, CDR1 is SSHAT, CDR2 FNYEAQ (reference sequence). PBMCs came from about 10 ml of fresh peripheral blood. The authors amplified TCR beta CDR3 regions from RNA transcripts. Following a first-round RT-PCR that used HTBI primers, a second-round multiplex PCR was carried out. TCRdb redid the calling of the multiplex PCR reads with MiXCR, one entry per CDR3 protein. The sample lists approximately 15,000 distinct CDR3 sequences; around 46% were seen once. Sequencing was carried out using peripheral blood. The V call is TRBV7-7, the J call TRBJ2-2, with D perhaps matching TRBD1 (5 bases). This receptor was identified in a woman between 35 and 50 years old with stable Graves' hyperthyroidism. The CDR3 DNA follows: TGTGCTAGCAGCTTAACCAGGGTTGTGATGAACACCGGGGAGCTGTTTTTT. It is translated as CASSLTRVVMNTGELFF.